This TCR beta chain is drawn from a study of shared clonotypes between healthy human individuals. Several immunoSEQ plates received, in even portions, the genomic DNA of each subset. Clones were sequenced by immunoSEQ multiplex PCR, and TCRdb holds only the in-frame ones, with some missing. The sample lists approximately 1.5 million clones, approximately 98.5% occurring once. This CDR3 is 14 amino acids long. Trimming at V came to 7 bases and at J to 7 bases, leaving 10 bases not matched to a gene. From germline, CDR1 is MDHEN and CDR2 SYDVKM. This clonotype was obtained from a young man in good health. This chain joins TRBV28 and TRBJ1-5; 7 nucleotides align to TRBD1. The sample was naive CD4+ T cells sorted from blood. Specified subset: CD45RA+ positively selected. CDR3 bases: TGTGCCAGCAAATTACCAGGGGGGGTCCAGCCCCAGCATTTT. Translated: CASKLPGGVQPQHF.